A selection of T cell receptor beta chains follows, all from one sample in a study of shared clonotypes between healthy human individuals. Using immunoSEQ multiplex PCR, the repertoire was profiled, and TCRdb retains in-frame clones only, with some absent. The table includes about 2,500,000 clones, approximately 90% detected once. Sequenced: naive CD4+ T cells sorted from blood. Receptors originate from a man aged 18 to 30 in good health. The CDR3 runs from the conserved cysteine through the conserved F or W. A D gene is named only where the DNA matches it firmly. Clone size is shown for a subset of rows, as once, few, many or a class of expanded clone.

size	V	J	D	CDR3	DNA
-	TRBV7-8	TRBJ2-5	TRBD1	CASSFGQGVETQYF	TGTGCCAGCAGCTTCGGACAGGGCGTAGAGACCCAGTACTTC
once	TRBV7-7	TRBJ2-2	TRBD2	CASSRGGANTGELFF	TGTGCTAGCAGCCGTGGGGGGGCGAACACCGGGGAGCTGTTTTTT
-	TRBV5-1	TRBJ2-3	-	CASSLGAPPDTQYF	TGCGCCAGCAGCTTAGGAGCCCCCCCAGATACGCAGTATTTT
-	TRBV11-2	TRBJ2-1	-	CASSPYNEQFF	TGTGCCAGCAGCCCTTACAATGAGCAGTTCTTC
-	TRBV7-9	TRBJ2-5	TRBD2	CASSPGLADQETQYF	TGTGCCAGCAGCCCAGGACTAGCGGATCAAGAGACCCAGTACTTC
-	TRBV27	TRBJ2-7	TRBD1	CASSPRDSSYEQYF	TGTGCCAGCAGCCCCCGGGACAGCTCCTACGAGCAGTACTTC
-	TRBV30	TRBJ2-5	TRBD2	CAWSGASGSKETQYF	TGTGCCTGGAGTGGAGCTAGCGGGAGTAAGGAGACCCAGTACTTC
-	TRBV2	TRBJ1-2	-	CASSDKVGYTF	TGTGCCAGCAGTGATAAGGTTGGCTACACCTTC
-	TRBV7-6	TRBJ2-1	TRBD2	CASSLASGTYNEQFF	TGTGCCAGCAGCTTAGCCAGCGGGACCTACAATGAGCAGTTCTTC
-	TRBV19	TRBJ2-1	TRBD2	CASSGRGWNNEQFF	TGTGCCAGTAGTGGGAGGGGATGGAACAATGAGCAGTTCTTC
-	TRBV7-2	TRBJ2-3	-	CASSSILASTDTQYF	TGTGCCAGCAGCTCGATACTAGCTAGCACAGATACGCAGTATTTT
-	TRBV5-1	TRBJ2-7	-	CASSISASYEQYF	TGCGCCAGCTCTATAAGTGCCTCCTACGAGCAGTACTTC
-	TRBV7-9	TRBJ2-3	-	CASSLEGSSKADTQYF	TGTGCCAGCAGCTTAGAGGGCTCTAGCAAAGCGGATACGCAGTATTTT
-	TRBV9	TRBJ2-7	-	CASSVGTARSEQYF	TGTGCCAGCAGCGTAGGGACAGCGAGAAGCGAGCAGTACTTC
-	TRBV6-5	TRBJ1-6	TRBD1	CASSYSRQGYSPLHF	TGTGCCAGCAGTTACTCTAGACAGGGGTATTCACCCCTCCACTTT
-	TRBV5-1	TRBJ1-3	TRBD1	CASSSTGAGNTIYF	TGCGCCAGCAGCTCCACAGGGGCTGGAAACACCATATATTTT
-	TRBV7-2	TRBJ2-7	-	CASSLAVLTYEQYF	TGTGCCAGCAGCTTAGCGGTCCTAACATACGAGCAGTACTTC
-	TRBV18	TRBJ2-3	TRBD2	CASSPQLAGSTDTQYF	TGTGCCAGCTCACCACAACTAGCGGGGTCCACAGATACGCAGTATTTT
few	TRBV18	TRBJ1-1	-	CASSSDRNTEAFF	TGTGCCAGCTCATCTGACAGAAACACTGAAGCTTTCTTT
-	TRBV15	TRBJ1-1	-	CATSRDNQGYTEAFF	TGTGCCACCAGCAGAGATAATCAGGGTTACACTGAAGCTTTCTTT
-	TRBV7-9	TRBJ1-2	TRBD1	CASSLVSGQGNVKNGYTF	TGTGCCAGCAGCTTAGTGTCCGGACAGGGAAATGTGAAGAATGGCTACACCTTC
-	TRBV7-2	TRBJ2-5	-	CASSLTGQTQETQYF	TGTGCCAGCAGCTTAACAGGCCAAACCCAAGAGACCCAGTACTTC
once	TRBV11-2	TRBJ2-3	-	CASSLGGQYTDTQYF	TGTGCCAGCAGCTTAGGCGGGCAGTACACAGATACGCAGTATTTT
-	TRBV5-6	TRBJ2-7	-	CASRALGGGPEQYF	TGTGCCAGCAGAGCCCTTGGGGGCGGGCCCGAGCAGTACTTC
-	TRBV28	TRBJ2-1	TRBD2	CASSLKAASGYNEQFF	TGTGCCAGCAGTTTAAAAGCGGCTAGCGGGTACAATGAGCAGTTCTTC
-	TRBV2	TRBJ2-3	TRBD2	CASSDIGTSGGARDTQYF	TGTGCCAGCAGTGACATCGGGACTAGCGGGGGGGCTAGAGATACGCAGTATTTT
-	TRBV7-9	TRBJ1-2	-	CASSLTVQATNYGYTF	TGTGCCAGCAGCCTTACGGTACAGGCTACTAACTATGGCTACACCTTC
-	TRBV13	TRBJ2-1	TRBD2	CASTLGSSLAGGNEQFF	TGTGCCAGCACCTTGGGAAGTAGCCTAGCGGGGGGTAATGAGCAGTTCTTC
-	TRBV19	TRBJ2-5	-	CASSLGARETQYF	TGTGCCAGTAGCCTCGGGGCTCGGGAGACCCAGTACTTC
-	TRBV12-1	TRBJ2-7	-	CASSAVRRDSRAYEQYF	TGTGCCAGCAGCGCCGTGCGCCGGGACAGTAGGGCCTACGAGCAGTACTTC
-	TRBV7-3	TRBJ2-7	-	CASSPTRGGSYEQYF	TGTGCCAGCAGCCCCACAAGGGGGGGTTCCTACGAGCAGTACTTC
-	TRBV27	TRBJ1-1	TRBD1	CASSLSGTTGRMNTEAFF	TGTGCCAGCAGTTTATCGGGGACGACAGGGAGGATGAACACTGAAGCTTTCTTT
-	TRBV6-5	TRBJ2-1	-	CASSQDRFEQFF	TGTGCCAGCAGTCAGGACCGCTTTGAGCAGTTCTTC
-	TRBV19	TRBJ2-7	-	CASSTPRGSTYEQYF	TGTGCCAGTAGTACTCCCAGAGGGAGTACGTACGAGCAGTACTTC
-	TRBV19	TRBJ2-7	TRBD1	CASSIEQGAFYEQYF	TGTGCCAGTAGTATAGAACAGGGGGCTTTCTACGAGCAGTACTTC
-	TRBV2	TRBJ2-1	-	CASSQGSYNEQFF	TGTGCCAGCAGCCAAGGCTCCTACAATGAGCAGTTCTTC
-	TRBV6-5	TRBJ2-1	-	CASSYSGSVNEQFF	TGTGCCAGCAGTTACTCGGGCAGTGTAAATGAGCAGTTCTTC